This T cell receptor (beta chain) was captured by sequencing in a study of vaccination effects on CD4 cells after COVID-19. There are a few counts of this clone. Its matching antigen is unknown. The V segment lost 3 bases and the J segment 7 bases; nucleotides outside the gene matches: 9. CDR3 size: 16 residues. CDR1 is LNHNV and CDR2 is YYDKDF in the germline V gene (reference sequence). Data came from immunoSEQ multiplex PCR; TCRdb stores just in-frame clones and leaves some out. The table shows tens of thousands of clones, with approximately 70% occurring only once. Antigen-specific CD4+ T cells were expanded (with viral peptide pools) by the ViraFEST assay ahead of sequencing. Isolating CD4+ T cells followed around nine days of culture. Neither prior SARS-CoV-2 infection nor positive nucleocapsid antibodies were present in the vaccine recipients. After approximately 2 million PBMC were placed in each well, they were cultured with 10 IU/ml IL-2 and roughly 10 ug/ml peptides. A half-volume exchange with IL-2 medium occurred on days 3 and 7.

The specimen comprised CD4+ T cells from PBMCs cultured with HCoV-NL63 spike peptides, sampled before COVID-19 vaccination. The chain is built from TRBV15 and TRBJ1-4; 9 positions match TRBD1. The TCR sequence derives from a human donor who received a COVID-19 vaccine. The CDR3 sequence is CATSSSGQGGIEKLFF. CDR3 DNA: TGTGCCACCAGCAGCTCGGGACAGGGCGGTATTGAAAAACTGTTTTTT.